This note documents a single T cell receptor beta chain sequence. Antigen specificity is unknown. These data originate in a study of identifying expanded T cells in peripheral blood. Regarding the study as a whole: Over approximately two and four weeks, about 15 and 19 clones changed, versus around 1.2 between replicates.

Collection occurred without any documented infections or immune events in donors. The V gene's germline CDR1 is MDHEN and CDR2 SYDVKM. V shed 7 bases and J shed 5 bases, with 14 bases lying between them. The CDR3 is made up of 13 amino acids. TCRdb's copy holds only in-frame clones and misses some; the assay was immunoSEQ multiplex PCR. The profile shows under 70,000 clones, approximately 87% of them singletons. The sequence came from a person aged 18 to 69 in good health. Sequenced: blood. The J gene is TRBJ1-1, the V gene TRBV28, with D possibly being TRBD1 (6 bases). The CDR3 spells CASTPGRGTEAFF. CDR3 bases: TGTGCCAGCACCCCCGGCAGGGGTACTGAAGCTTTCTTT.